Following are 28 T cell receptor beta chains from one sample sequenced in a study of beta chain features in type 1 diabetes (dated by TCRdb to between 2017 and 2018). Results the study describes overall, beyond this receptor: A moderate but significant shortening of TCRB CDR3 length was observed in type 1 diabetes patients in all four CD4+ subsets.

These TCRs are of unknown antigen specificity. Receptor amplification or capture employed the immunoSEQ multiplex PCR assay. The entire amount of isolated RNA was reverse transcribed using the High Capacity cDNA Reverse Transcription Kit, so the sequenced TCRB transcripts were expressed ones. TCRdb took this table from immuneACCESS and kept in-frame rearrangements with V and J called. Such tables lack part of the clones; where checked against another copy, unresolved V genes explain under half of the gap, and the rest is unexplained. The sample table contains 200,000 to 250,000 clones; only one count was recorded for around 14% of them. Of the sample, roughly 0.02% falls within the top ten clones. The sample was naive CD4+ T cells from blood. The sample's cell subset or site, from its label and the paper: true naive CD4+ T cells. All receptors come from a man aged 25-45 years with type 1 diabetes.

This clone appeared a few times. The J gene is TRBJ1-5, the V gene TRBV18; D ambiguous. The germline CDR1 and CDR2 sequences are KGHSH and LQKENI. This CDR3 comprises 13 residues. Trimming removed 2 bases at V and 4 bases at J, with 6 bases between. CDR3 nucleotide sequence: TGTGCCAGCTCACCAGACAAGAATCAGCCCCAGCATTTT. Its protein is CASSPDKNQPQHF.

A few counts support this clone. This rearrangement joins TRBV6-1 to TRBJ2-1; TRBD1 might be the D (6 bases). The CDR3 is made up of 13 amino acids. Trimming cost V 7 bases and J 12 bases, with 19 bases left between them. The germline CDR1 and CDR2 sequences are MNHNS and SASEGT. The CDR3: CASTTLAGTWQFF. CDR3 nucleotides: TGTGCCAGCACTACACTGGCCGGGACATGGCAGTTCTTC.

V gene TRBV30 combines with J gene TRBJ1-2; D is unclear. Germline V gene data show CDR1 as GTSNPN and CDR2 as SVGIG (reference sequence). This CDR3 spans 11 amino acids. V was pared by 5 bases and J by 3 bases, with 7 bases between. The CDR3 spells CAWDTYYGYTF. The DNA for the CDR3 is TGTGCCTGGGACACCTACTATGGCTACACCTTC.

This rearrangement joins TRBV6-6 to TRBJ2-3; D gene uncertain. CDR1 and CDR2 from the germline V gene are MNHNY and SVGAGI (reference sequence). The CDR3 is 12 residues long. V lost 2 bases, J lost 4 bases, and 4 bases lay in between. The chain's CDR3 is CASSYSPDTQYF. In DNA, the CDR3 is TGTGCCAGCAGTTACAGCCCAGATACGCAGTATTTT.

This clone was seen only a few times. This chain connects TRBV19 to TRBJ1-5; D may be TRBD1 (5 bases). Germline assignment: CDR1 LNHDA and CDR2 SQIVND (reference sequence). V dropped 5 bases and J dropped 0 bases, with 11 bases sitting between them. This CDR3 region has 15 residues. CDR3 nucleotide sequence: TGTGCCAGTAGTCGTAGGGGTTATAGCAATCAGCCCCAGCATTTT. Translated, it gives CASSRRGYSNQPQHF.

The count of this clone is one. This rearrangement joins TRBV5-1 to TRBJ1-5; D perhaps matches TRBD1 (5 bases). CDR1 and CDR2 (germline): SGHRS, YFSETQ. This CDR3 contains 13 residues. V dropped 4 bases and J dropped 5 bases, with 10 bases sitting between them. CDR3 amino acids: CASSLRVDQPQHF. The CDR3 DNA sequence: TGCGCCAGCAGCCTCAGGGTTGATCAGCCCCAGCATTTT.

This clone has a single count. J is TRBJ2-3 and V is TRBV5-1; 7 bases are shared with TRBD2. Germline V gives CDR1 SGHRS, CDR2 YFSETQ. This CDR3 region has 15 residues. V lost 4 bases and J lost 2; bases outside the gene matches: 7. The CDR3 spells CASSPAGPFTDTQYF. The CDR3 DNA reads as TGCGCCAGCAGCCCAGCGGGACCCTTCACAGATACGCAGTATTTT.

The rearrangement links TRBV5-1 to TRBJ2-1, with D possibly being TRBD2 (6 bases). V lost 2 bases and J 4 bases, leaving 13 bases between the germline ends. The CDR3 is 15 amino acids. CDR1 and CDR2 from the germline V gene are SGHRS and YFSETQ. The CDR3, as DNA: TGCGCCAGCAGCTTATCGGGGGACTTTTACAATGAGCAGTTCTTC. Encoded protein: CASSLSGDFYNEQFF.

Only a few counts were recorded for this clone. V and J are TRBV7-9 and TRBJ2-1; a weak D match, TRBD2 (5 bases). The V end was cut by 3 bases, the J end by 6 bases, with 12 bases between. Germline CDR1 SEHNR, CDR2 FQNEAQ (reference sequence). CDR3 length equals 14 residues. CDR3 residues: CASSFLLASNEQFF. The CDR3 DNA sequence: TGTGCCAGCAGCTTCCTCCTAGCTAGCAATGAGCAGTTCTTC.

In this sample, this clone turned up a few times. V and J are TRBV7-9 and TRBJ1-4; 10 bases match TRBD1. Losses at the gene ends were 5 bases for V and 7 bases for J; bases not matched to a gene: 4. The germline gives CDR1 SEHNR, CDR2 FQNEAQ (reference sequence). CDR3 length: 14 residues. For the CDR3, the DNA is TGTGCCAGCAGCCGGACAGGGGGAGGTGAAAAACTGTTTTTT. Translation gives CASSRTGGGEKLFF.

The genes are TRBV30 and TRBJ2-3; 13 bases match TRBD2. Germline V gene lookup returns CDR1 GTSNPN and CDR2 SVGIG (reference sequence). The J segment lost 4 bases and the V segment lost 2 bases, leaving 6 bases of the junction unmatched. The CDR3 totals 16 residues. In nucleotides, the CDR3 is TGTGCCTGGAGTAGAGGACTAGCGGGAGACCCAGATACGCAGTATTTT. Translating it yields CAWSRGLAGDPDTQYF.

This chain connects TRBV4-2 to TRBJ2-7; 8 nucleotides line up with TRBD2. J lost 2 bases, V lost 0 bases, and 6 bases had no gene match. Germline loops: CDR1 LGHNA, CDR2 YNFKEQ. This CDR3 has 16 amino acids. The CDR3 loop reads CASSQDLTSGAYEQYF. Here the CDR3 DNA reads TGTGCCAGCAGCCAAGATCTAACTAGCGGTGCCTACGAGCAGTACTTC.

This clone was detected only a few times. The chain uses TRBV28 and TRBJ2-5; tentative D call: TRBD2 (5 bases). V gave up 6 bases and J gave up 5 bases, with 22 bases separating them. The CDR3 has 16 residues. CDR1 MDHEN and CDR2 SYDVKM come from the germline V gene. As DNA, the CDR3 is TGTGCCAGCAGGGCAAGCCGGAGACTAACGGGCGAGACCCAGTACTTC. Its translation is CASRASRRLTGETQYF.

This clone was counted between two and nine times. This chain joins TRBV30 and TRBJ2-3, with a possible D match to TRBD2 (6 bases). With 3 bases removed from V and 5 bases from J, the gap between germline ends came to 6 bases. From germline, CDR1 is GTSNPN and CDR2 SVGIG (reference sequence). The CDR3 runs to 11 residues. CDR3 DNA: TGTGCCTGGAGGGGACTAGATACGCAGTATTTT. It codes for CAWRGLDTQYF.

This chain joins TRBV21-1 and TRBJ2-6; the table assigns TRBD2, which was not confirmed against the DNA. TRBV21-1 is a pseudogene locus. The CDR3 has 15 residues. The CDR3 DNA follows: TGTGCCAGCAGCAAAGCACTCTCTGGGGCCAACGTCCTGACTTTC. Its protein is CASSKALSGANVLTF.

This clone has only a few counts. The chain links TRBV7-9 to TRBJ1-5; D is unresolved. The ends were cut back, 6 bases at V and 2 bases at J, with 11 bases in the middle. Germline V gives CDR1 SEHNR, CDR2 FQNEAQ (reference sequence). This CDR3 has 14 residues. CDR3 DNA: TGTGCCAGCAGTCGGCTCGAGGGCAATCAGCCCCAGCATTTT. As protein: CASSRLEGNQPQHF.

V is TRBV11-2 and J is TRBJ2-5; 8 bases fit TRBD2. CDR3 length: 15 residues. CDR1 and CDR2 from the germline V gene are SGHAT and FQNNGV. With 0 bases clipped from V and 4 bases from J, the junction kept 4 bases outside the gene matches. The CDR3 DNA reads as TGTGCCAGCAGCTTAGATGGACTAGCTTTAGAGACCCAGTACTTC. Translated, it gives CASSLDGLALETQYF.

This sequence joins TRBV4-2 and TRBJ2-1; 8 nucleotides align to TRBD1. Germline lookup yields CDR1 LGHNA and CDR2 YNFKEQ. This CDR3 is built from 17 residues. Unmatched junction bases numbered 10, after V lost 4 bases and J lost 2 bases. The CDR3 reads CASSLGWADRAYNEQFF. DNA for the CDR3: TGTGCCAGCAGCCTGGGGTGGGCGGACAGGGCCTACAATGAGCAGTTCTTC.

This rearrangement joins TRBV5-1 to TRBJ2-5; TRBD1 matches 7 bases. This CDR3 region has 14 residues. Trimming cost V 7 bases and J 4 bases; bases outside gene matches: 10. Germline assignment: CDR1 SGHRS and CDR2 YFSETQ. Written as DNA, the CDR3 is TGCGCCAGCTATCTCAGGGGGACCGGAGAGACCCAGTACTTC. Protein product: CASYLRGTGETQYF.

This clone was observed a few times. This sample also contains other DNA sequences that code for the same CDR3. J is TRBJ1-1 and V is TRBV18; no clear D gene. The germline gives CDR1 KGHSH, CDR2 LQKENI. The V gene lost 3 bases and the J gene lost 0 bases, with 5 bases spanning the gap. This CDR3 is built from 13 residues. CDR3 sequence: CASSPSVNTEAFF. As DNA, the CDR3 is TGTGCCAGCTCACCGTCTGTGAACACTGAAGCTTTCTTT.

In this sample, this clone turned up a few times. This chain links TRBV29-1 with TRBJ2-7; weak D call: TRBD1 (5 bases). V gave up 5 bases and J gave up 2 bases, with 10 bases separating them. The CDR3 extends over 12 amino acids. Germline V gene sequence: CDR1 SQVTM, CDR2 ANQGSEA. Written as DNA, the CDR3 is TGCAGCGTTCTGGGGCAACCCTACGAGCAGTACTTC. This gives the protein CSVLGQPYEQYF.

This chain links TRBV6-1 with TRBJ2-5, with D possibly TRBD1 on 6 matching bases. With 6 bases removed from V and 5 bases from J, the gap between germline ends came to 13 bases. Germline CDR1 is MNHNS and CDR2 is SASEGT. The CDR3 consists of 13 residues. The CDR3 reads CASRGTGLETQYF. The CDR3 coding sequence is TGTGCCAGCAGGGGTACAGGGCTGGAGACCCAGTACTTC.

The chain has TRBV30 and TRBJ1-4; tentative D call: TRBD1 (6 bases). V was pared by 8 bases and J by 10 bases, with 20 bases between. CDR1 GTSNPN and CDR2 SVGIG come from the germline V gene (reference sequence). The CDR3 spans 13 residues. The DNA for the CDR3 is TGTGCCCTGACCGGACAGATTTTTGGAAAACTGTTTTTT. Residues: CALTGQIFGKLFF.

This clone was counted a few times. CDR3 amino acids: CAISGQYQETQYF. CDR3 nucleotide sequence: TGTGCCATCAGTGGGCAGTATCAAGAGACCCAGTACTTC. This chain uses TRBV10-3 with TRBJ2-5; D uncertain. Trimming removed 4 bases from V and 2 bases from J, with 8 bases in between. The CDR3 has 13 amino acids. Germline V gene data show CDR1 as ENHRY and CDR2 as SYGVKD.

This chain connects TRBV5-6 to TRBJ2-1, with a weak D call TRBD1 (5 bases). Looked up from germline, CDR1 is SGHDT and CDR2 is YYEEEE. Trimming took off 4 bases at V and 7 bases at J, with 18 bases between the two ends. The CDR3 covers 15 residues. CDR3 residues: CASSDGASHPNEQFF. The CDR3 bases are TGTGCCAGCAGCGATGGGGCGTCCCATCCGAATGAGCAGTTCTTC.

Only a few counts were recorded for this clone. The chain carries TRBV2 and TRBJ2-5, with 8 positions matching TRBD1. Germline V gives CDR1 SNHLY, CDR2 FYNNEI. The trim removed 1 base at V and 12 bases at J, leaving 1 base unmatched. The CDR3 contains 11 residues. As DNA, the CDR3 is TGTGCCAGCAGTGAAGAGGACAGGGAGTACTTC. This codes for CASSEEDREYF. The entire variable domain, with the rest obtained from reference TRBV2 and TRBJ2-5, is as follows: EPEVTQTPSHQVTQMGQEVILRCVPISNHLYFYWYRQILGQKVEFLVSFYNNEISEKSEIFDDQFSVERPDGSNFTLKIRSTKLEDSAMYFCASSEEDREYFGPGTRLLVL.

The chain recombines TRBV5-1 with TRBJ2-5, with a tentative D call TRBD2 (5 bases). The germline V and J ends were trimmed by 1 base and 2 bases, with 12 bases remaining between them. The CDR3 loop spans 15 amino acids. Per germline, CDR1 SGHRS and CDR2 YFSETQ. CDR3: CASSLSNREQETQYF. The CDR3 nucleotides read TGCGCCAGCAGCTTGAGTAACCGGGAACAAGAGACCCAGTACTTC.

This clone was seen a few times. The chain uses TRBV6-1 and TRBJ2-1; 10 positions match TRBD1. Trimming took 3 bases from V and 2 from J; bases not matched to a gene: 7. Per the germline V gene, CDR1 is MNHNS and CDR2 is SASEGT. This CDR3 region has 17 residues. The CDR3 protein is CASSDQGGTGAYNEQFF. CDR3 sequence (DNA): TGTGCCAGCAGTGACCAGGGGGGGACAGGGGCCTACAATGAGCAGTTCTTC.